This T cell receptor (beta chain) was observed in a study of T cell responses to AZD1222 COVID-19 vaccine. The CDR3 is 14 residues long. Trimming removed 8 bases at V and 5 bases at J, with 15 bases between. CDR1 is SGHVS and CDR2 is FQNEAQ in the germline V gene. Repertoires were generated with immunoSEQ multiplex PCR, while TCRdb's copy carries only in-frame clones and drops some. The sample lists approximately 100,000 clones; more than 85% were seen once. Findings and limits, study-wide: Nearly half of unique spike-specific TCRs reportedly avoided B.1.351 and B.1.1.7 mutated regions. Spike-specific TCR depth and breadth grew after two AZD1222 doses. Spike-wide vaccine-associated CD4 TCRs dominated at 160-218 and 743-854.

With regard to this clone: The antigen remains undetermined.

The receptor was isolated from an adult in good health. The rearrangement uses TRBV7-8 and TRBJ2-2, with D tentatively TRBD2 (6 bases). The material was peripheral blood, obtained on day 0 of AZD1222 vaccination. This CDR3 reads CASSLMRGTGELFF. The DNA of the CDR3 is TGTGCCAGCTCACTAATGCGGGGAACCGGGGAGCTGTTTTTT.